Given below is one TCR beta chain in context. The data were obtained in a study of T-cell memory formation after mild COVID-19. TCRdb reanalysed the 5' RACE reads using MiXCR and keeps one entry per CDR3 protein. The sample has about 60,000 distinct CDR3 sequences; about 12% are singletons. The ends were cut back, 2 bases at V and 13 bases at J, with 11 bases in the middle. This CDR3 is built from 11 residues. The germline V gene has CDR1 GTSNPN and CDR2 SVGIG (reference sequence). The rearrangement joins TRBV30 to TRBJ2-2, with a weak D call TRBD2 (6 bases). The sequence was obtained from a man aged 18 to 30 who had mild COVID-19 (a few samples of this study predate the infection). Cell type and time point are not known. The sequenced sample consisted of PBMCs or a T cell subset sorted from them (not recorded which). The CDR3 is CAWSLQRALFF. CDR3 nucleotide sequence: TGTGCCTGGAGTCTCCAGCGGGCGCTGTTTTTT.